These 18 T cell receptor beta chains originate from one sample sequenced in a study of tumour-infiltrating T cells in Burkitt lymphoma. TCRdb keeps only in-frame clones here, not all; method: immunoSEQ multiplex PCR. The repertoire includes approximately 15,000 clones, approximately 30% of them detected once, and about 6% sits in the top ten. Sample: tumor tissue. Source of these receptors: a human donor with diffuse large B-cell lymphoma.

The J gene is TRBJ2-1, the V gene TRBV5-1, with D possibly matching TRBD2 (6 bases). The germline CDR1 and CDR2 sequences are SGHRS and YFSETQ. CDR3 length: 15 residues. Trimming stripped 7 bases from V and 7 bases from J, with 21 bases between. CDR3 coding DNA: TGCGCCAGCGGCGGGGCACAGCCCTCGGGAAATGAGCAGTTCTTC. Its translation is CASGGAQPSGNEQFF.

The sample holds a few counts of this clone. J is TRBJ1-1 and V is TRBV29-1, with D hard to call. V lost 4 bases, J lost 4 bases, and 4 bases lay in between. Looked up from germline, CDR1 is SQVTM and CDR2 is ANQGSEA. The CDR3 is 10 residues long. Here the CDR3 reads CSVAFTEAFF. The CDR3, as DNA: TGCAGCGTTGCTTTCACTGAAGCTTTCTTT.

This clone turned up a few times. The chain employs TRBV7-2 and TRBJ2-5; a possible D gene is TRBD2 (6 bases). Per the germline V gene, CDR1 is SGHTA and CDR2 is FQGNSA. This CDR3 comprises 13 residues. The ends were cut back, 5 bases at V and 1 base at J, with 8 bases in the middle. Written as DNA, the CDR3 is TGTGCCAGCAGCCCGGGGGTCCAAGAGACCCAGTACTTC. Its protein product is CASSPGVQETQYF. Full variable domain (rest looked up from reference TRBV7-2 and TRBJ2-5): GAGVSQSPSNKVTEKGKDVELRCDPISGHTALYWYRQSLGQGLEFLIYFQGNSAPDKSGLPSDRFSAERTGGSVSTLTIQRTQQEDSAVYLCASSPGVQETQYFGPGTRLLVL.

This clone occurred a few times. The chain joins TRBV2 to TRBJ1-5; TRBD1 might be the D (6 bases). Per the germline V gene, CDR1 is SNHLY and CDR2 is FYNNEI. The CDR3 is made up of 15 amino acids. Trimming left V 1 base short and J 3 bases short, with 10 bases between. This CDR3 reads CASSEEGVTNQPQHF. CDR3 DNA sequence: TGTGCCAGCAGTGAAGAGGGGGTCACCAATCAGCCCCAGCATTTT.

Relative to its sample, this clone is medium-sized. The rearrangement joins TRBV18 to TRBJ1-1; D might be TRBD1 (6 bases). The CDR3 is 13 amino acids. V gave up 1 base and J gave up 7 bases, with 10 bases separating them. Germline lookup yields CDR1 KGHSH and CDR2 LQKENI. This CDR3 reads CASSPQQDSEAFF. The CDR3, as DNA: TGTGCCAGCTCACCACAACAGGACAGTGAAGCTTTCTTT. Looking up the rest from reference TRBV18 and TRBJ1-1 gives the full variable domain: NAGVMQNPRHLVRRRGQEARLRCSPMKGHSHVYWYRQLPEEGLKFMVYLQKENIIDESGMPKERFSAEFPKEGPSILRIQQVVRGDSAAYFCASSPQQDSEAFFGQGTRLTVV.

This clone appeared a few times. The V call is TRBV30, the J call TRBJ2-1; 7 bases are shared with TRBD2. This CDR3 has 13 amino acids. Trimming at V came to 2 bases and at J to 5 bases, leaving 3 bases not matched to a gene. Germline V CDR1 and CDR2: GTSNPN, SVGIG (reference sequence). The CDR3 here is CAWSYSGNNEQFF. In DNA, the CDR3 is TGTGCCTGGAGTTACAGCGGGAACAATGAGCAGTTCTTC.

The CDR3 spells CASSLSSYWSEKLFF. CDR3 DNA sequence: TGTGCCAGCAGTTTAAGTTCTTATTGGAGCGAAAAACTGTTTTTT. This chain links TRBV27 with TRBJ1-4; no definite D call. V dropped 2 bases and J dropped 8 bases, with 15 bases sitting between them. Germline V CDR1 and CDR2: MNHEY, SMNVEV (reference sequence). The CDR3 is made up of 15 amino acids.

The chain links TRBV4-1 to TRBJ2-1; 11 bases line up with TRBD2. Germline V CDR1 and CDR2: MGHRA, YSYEKL. This CDR3 has 19 residues. V trimming: 1 base; J trimming: 1 base; junction bases outside the gene matches: 9. As DNA, the CDR3 is TGCGCCAGCAGCCAAGGGCAACTAGCGGGAGTGAGGTCCTACAATGAGCAGTTCTTC. Translation gives CASSQGQLAGVRSYNEQFF.

This clone is labeled as medium-sized (0.01 to 0.1%). The chain links TRBV9 to TRBJ2-2; 9 nucleotides agree with TRBD1. V lost 0 bases and J lost 5; bases outside the gene matches: 8. The CDR3 is 17 residues long. Germline V gene sequence: CDR1 SGDLS, CDR2 YYNGEE. The CDR3 region is CASSVGFRTGETGELFF. The CDR3 DNA reads as TGTGCCAGCAGCGTAGGCTTCAGGACAGGGGAGACCGGGGAGCTGTTTTTT.

This clone occurred a few times. The genes are TRBV7-6 and TRBJ1-2; 9 bases are a match to TRBD1. The V segment lost 1 base and the J segment 5 bases; nucleotides outside the gene matches: 2. Per the germline V gene, CDR1 is SGHVS and CDR2 is FNYEAQ. The length of the CDR3 is 14 residues. CDR3: CASSLEDRGYGYTF. DNA of the CDR3: TGTGCCAGCAGCTTAGAGGACAGGGGTTATGGCTACACCTTC.

This clone was seen a handful of times. A read error may produce the germline difference seen at one junction end. V and J are TRBV5-4 and TRBJ2-3, with 13 positions matching TRBD2. Germline CDR1 and CDR2: SGHNT and YYREEE (reference sequence). There are 16 residues in the CDR3. The CDR3 reads CTSSSGLAGHTDTQYF. The CDR3 coding sequence is TGTACCAGCAGCTCGGGACTAGCGGGGCACACAGATACGCAGTATTTT.

The chain employs TRBV27 and TRBJ1-1; D gene uncertain. V gave up 1 base and J gave up 2 bases, with 8 bases separating them. The CDR3 has 14 residues. Germline V gene lookup returns CDR1 MNHEY and CDR2 SMNVEV (reference sequence). In DNA form, the CDR3 reads TGTGCCAGCAGTTTATTTATCGGTAACACTGAAGCTTTCTTT. Translating it yields CASSLFIGNTEAFF.

The rearrangement uses TRBV30 and TRBJ1-4; D unclear. This CDR3 has 13 residues. V was trimmed by 0 bases and J by 6 bases, leaving 8 bases between them. CDR1 and CDR2 (germline): GTSNPN, SVGIG (reference sequence). The CDR3, as DNA: TGTGCCTGGAGTGTAGGCTTTGATGAAAAACTGTTTTTT. As protein: CAWSVGFDEKLFF.

The rearrangement links TRBV30 to TRBJ2-3, with D possibly matching TRBD1 (6 bases). Per the germline V gene, CDR1 is GTSNPN and CDR2 is SVGIG (reference sequence). This CDR3 region has 13 residues. The V end was cut by 8 bases, the J end by 2 bases, with 14 bases between. The CDR3 protein is CARGSGYTDTQYF. In nucleotides, the CDR3 is TGTGCCAGGGGGAGCGGTTACACAGATACGCAGTATTTT.

The chain carries TRBV9 and TRBJ1-5; D unclear. The germline V gene encodes CDR1 SGDLS and CDR2 YYNGEE. The CDR3 totals 14 residues. Trimming removed 4 bases from V and 1 base from J, with 9 bases in between. CDR3 sequence: CASSPTGSNQPQHF. CDR3 DNA: TGTGCCAGCAGCCCGACGGGCAGCAATCAGCCCCAGCATTTT.

This clone has just a few counts. V is TRBV5-1 and J is TRBJ2-2; 9 positions agree with TRBD1. CDR1 is SGHRS and CDR2 is YFSETQ in the germline V gene. This CDR3 is built from 18 residues. V was clipped by 5 bases and J by 0 bases; unmatched bases: 11. The CDR3 nucleotides read TGCGCCAGCAGGGGCACCGGGACAGGGACCCCGAACACCGGGGAGCTGTTTTTT. It specifies CASRGTGTGTPNTGELFF.

Here the CDR3 reads CASSTTGTRNAEAFF. CDR3 nucleotide sequence: TGTGCCAGCAGCACGACCGGGACACGAAACGCCGAAGCTTTCTTT. The chain uses TRBV13 and TRBJ1-1; possible D gene TRBD1, 6 bases. Germline assignment: CDR1 PRHDT and CDR2 FYEKMQ (reference sequence). The CDR3 consists of 15 residues. Trimming took 5 bases from V and 8 from J, leaving 21 bases between them.

The V and J genes are TRBV15 and TRBJ1-1; D not resolved. CDR1 and CDR2 (germline): LNHNV, YYDKDF (reference sequence). The CDR3 consists of 14 residues. The V end lost 3 bases, the J end lost 2 bases, and 10 bases lay between the germline ends. This CDR3 is CATSRGTLNTEAFF. The CDR3 nucleotides are TGTGCCACCAGCAGGGGCACACTCAACACTGAAGCTTTCTTT.